This T cell receptor (beta chain) emerged from a study of CD8 T cells in ankylosing spondylitis. In making TCR beta libraries, quantitative 5'-RACE with molecular barcodes was used. TCRdb reprocessed the 5' RACE reads via MiXCR and lists one record per CDR3 protein. The sample has 40,000 to 55,000 distinct CDR3 sequences; 6.5% to 9% are singletons. V lost 7 bases and J lost 5; bases outside the gene matches: 10. CDR1 is MGHDK and CDR2 is SYGVNS in the germline V gene. This CDR3 is 15 amino acids long. At least ten counts were recorded for this clonotype. This chain links TRBV25-1 with TRBJ2-1; 8 bases fit TRBD2. This sequence originates from a female donor with ankylosing spondylitis or in good health (not recorded which). Sequences were obtained from blood, either unsorted or a sorted T cell fraction (not recorded which). CDR3 coding DNA: TGTGCCAGCACCCAGCCCGGGGGGGTACACAATGAGCAGTTCTTC. Its protein is CASTQPGGVHNEQFF. Looking up the rest from reference TRBV25-1 and TRBJ2-1 gives the full variable domain: EADIYQTPRYLVIGTGKKITLECSQTMGHDKMYWYQQDPGMELHLIHYSYGVNSTEKGDLSSESTVSRIRTEHFPLTLESARPSHTSQYLCASTQPGGVHNEQFFGPGTRLTVL.